This T cell receptor beta chain is drawn from a study of T cells in Graves' hyperthyroidism and ophthalmopathy. Study-wide results and limits: Most thyroid-expanded clonotypes above 0.001 were also found in blood.

This clonotype was seen ten or more times. The antigen is unknown. RNA transcripts gave rise to amplified TCR beta CDR3 regions. During a first-round RT-PCR of the TCR CDR3, the HTBI primer set was used. One entry per CDR3 protein, called by TCRdb with MiXCR from the multiplex PCR reads. The sample includes hundreds of thousands of distinct CDR3 sequences, 13% to 15% of them seen just once. V lost 5 bases and J lost 7, with 12 bases in between. The CDR3 consists of 12 residues. Germline CDR1 is MNHNS and CDR2 is SASEGT. This chain uses TRBV6-1 with TRBJ2-7; D not resolved. Sequencing was carried out using blood. The sequence derives from a woman aged 18-29 years with Graves' hyperthyroidism. This CDR3 reads CASSNLIKEQYF. The CDR3 coding sequence is TGTGCCAGCAGTAACCTAATAAAAGAGCAGTACTTC.